Each of the 17 T cell receptor beta chains below was sequenced from the same sample in a study of cytomegalovirus exposure and HLA in healthy donors. Profiled with immunoSEQ multiplex PCR; TCRdb holds only in-frame clones, not every one. The data show about 110,000 clones, around 85% seen once. Sequencing used PBMCs. The source of these receptors is a woman aged 18-30 years in good health and CMV-seronegative.

The rearrangement links TRBV6-1 to TRBJ2-1; 9 nucleotides align to TRBD1. CDR3 size: 18 residues. Germline-derived CDR1 and CDR2 are MNHNS and SASEGT. After removal of 2 bases from V and 0 bases from J, the junction contained 8 bases not matched to a gene. The CDR3 is CASSEMLWDRASYNEQFF. The CDR3, as DNA: TGTGCCAGCAGTGAAATGTTATGGGACAGGGCCTCCTACAATGAGCAGTTCTTC.

This clone was observed once. This sequence joins TRBV28 and TRBJ2-3; D is unresolved. The CDR3 is 12 amino acids. Trimming stripped 7 bases from V and 2 bases from J, with 7 bases between. Germline CDR1 is MDHEN and CDR2 is SYDVKM. CDR3 DNA: TGTGCCAGCAACATTTACACAGATACGCAGTATTTT. It specifies CASNIYTDTQYF. Combining the CDR3 with reference TRBV28 and TRBJ2-3 gives the whole variable domain DVKVTQSSRYLVKRTGEKVFLECVQDMDHENMFWYRQDPGLGLRLIYFSYDVKMKEKGDIPEGYSVSREKKERFSLILESASTNQTSMYLCASNIYTDTQYFGPGTRLTVL.

V gene TRBV5-1 combines with J gene TRBJ2-2; TRBD2 agrees at 9 bases. Germline-derived CDR1 and CDR2 are SGHRS and YFSETQ. The CDR3 spans 16 residues. J was trimmed by 7 bases and V by 2 bases; bases with no gene match: 9. CDR3 coding DNA: TGCGCCAGCAGCTTTCGGCGGGGGGGCGCCGGCGGGGAGCTGTTTTTT. Its protein is CASSFRRGGAGGELFF.

The chain couples TRBV27 to TRBJ2-3; D is uncertain. The CDR3 spans 12 residues. The ends were cut back, 6 bases at V and 3 bases at J, with 7 bases in the middle. Germline V gene lookup returns CDR1 MNHEY and CDR2 SMNVEV (reference sequence). As DNA, the CDR3 is TGTGCCAGCAGCTCCCCGACAGATACGCAGTATTTT. Translated, it gives CASSSPTDTQYF.

This chain uses TRBV6-1 with TRBJ1-6, with D unresolved. Germline CDR1 reads MNHNS; CDR2 reads SASEGT. Trimming took off 2 bases at V and 8 bases at J, with 16 bases between the two ends. This CDR3 comprises 16 residues. CDR3 sequence: CASSENPPRLDSPLHF. The CDR3, as DNA: TGTGCCAGCAGTGAAAACCCACCACGATTAGATTCACCCCTCCACTTT.

This clone occurred a few times. This chain links TRBV5-5 with TRBJ1-1, with no clear D. V lost 0 bases and J lost 1, with 19 bases in between. CDR1 is SGHKS and CDR2 is YYEKEE in the germline V gene (reference sequence). The CDR3 sequence is 18 residues long. CDR3: CASSLVSVVALSNTEAFF. CDR3 in DNA: TGTGCCAGCAGCTTGGTTTCAGTGGTGGCCCTTTCGAACACTGAAGCTTTCTTT.

This sequence joins TRBV4-1 and TRBJ1-1, with D unresolved. V lost 0 bases, J lost 1 base, and 9 bases lay in between. This CDR3 region has 15 residues. The germline CDR1 and CDR2 sequences are MGHRA and YSYEKL. The CDR3 coding sequence is TGCGCCAGCAGCCAAGATAGAGGAAGGAACACTGAAGCTTTCTTT. It codes for CASSQDRGRNTEAFF.

This clone showed up just a few times. The V gene is TRBV19, the J gene TRBJ1-1; D unresolved. With 5 bases removed from V and 1 base from J, the gap between germline ends came to 5 bases. In germline, CDR1 is LNHDA, CDR2 SQIVND (reference sequence). The CDR3 is made up of 12 amino acids. The CDR3 DNA reads as TGTGCCAGTAGTCAGTCGAACACTGAAGCTTTCTTT. This codes for CASSQSNTEAFF. Drawing the rest from reference TRBV19 and TRBJ1-1, the complete variable domain is DGGITQSPKYLFRKEGQNVTLSCEQNLNHDAMYWYRQDPGQGLRLIYYSQIVNDFQKGDIAEGYSVSREKKESFPLTVTSAQKNPTAFYLCASSQSNTEAFFGQGTRLTVV.

The CDR3 sequence: CASSGEAGELFF. Written as DNA, the CDR3 is TGTGCCAGCAGTGGGGAGGCCGGGGAGCTGTTTTTT. The chain combines TRBV25-1 with TRBJ2-2, with a weak D call TRBD2 (6 bases). V was pared by 4 bases and J by 6 bases, with 6 bases between. CDR1 is MGHDK and CDR2 is SYGVNS in the germline V gene. The CDR3 contains 12 residues.

The J gene is TRBJ2-3, the V gene TRBV2; TRBD2 might be the D (5 bases). The germline V and J ends were trimmed by 4 bases and 0 bases, with 8 bases remaining between them. Germline assignment: CDR1 SNHLY and CDR2 FYNNEI. The CDR3 has 14 residues. The DNA of the CDR3 is TGTGCCAGCAGTGGACTATCTAGCACAGATACGCAGTATTTT. Its translation is CASSGLSSTDTQYF.

V gene TRBV27 combines with J gene TRBJ2-3; no clear D gene. Trimming took 6 bases from V and 2 from J, leaving 12 bases between them. Germline CDR1 reads MNHEY; CDR2 reads SMNVEV (reference sequence). CDR3 length: 14 residues. DNA of the CDR3: TGTGCCAGCAGCCCAGGTCTTACCACAGATACGCAGTATTTT. It yields the protein CASSPGLTTDTQYF.

This clone was observed a few times. This chain links TRBV25-1 with TRBJ2-7, with D unresolved. V was trimmed by 6 bases and J by 2 bases, leaving 14 bases between them. The germline CDR1 and CDR2 sequences are MGHDK and SYGVNS. CDR3 length: 14 amino acids. The DNA for the CDR3 is TGTGCCAGCAGGGCAGCCCGGGTCCCCTACGAGCAGTACTTC. It is translated as CASRAARVPYEQYF.

The chain uses TRBV7-2 and TRBJ2-2; 7 nucleotides align to TRBD2. The CDR3 is made up of 15 amino acids. The germline gives CDR1 SGHTA, CDR2 FQGNSA. Trimming cost V 4 bases and J 4 bases; bases outside gene matches: 6. The CDR3 here is CASSSQRGSTGELFF. CDR3 sequence (DNA): TGTGCCAGCAGCTCACAGCGGGGAAGCACCGGGGAGCTGTTTTTT.

The J gene is TRBJ1-4, the V gene TRBV7-9; 7 bases match TRBD1. From germline, CDR1 is SEHNR and CDR2 FQNEAQ (reference sequence). Trimming cost V 5 bases and J 8 bases; bases outside gene matches: 17. This CDR3 is built from 17 residues. The CDR3 is CASSDEDHRGAREKLFF. The CDR3 DNA reads as TGTGCCAGCAGCGACGAAGACCACAGGGGAGCGAGGGAAAAACTGTTTTTT.

The chain is built from TRBV10-3 and TRBJ1-5; 7 bases agree with TRBD1. With V trimmed by 2 bases and J by 6 bases, 22 bases remained unmatched. The V gene's germline CDR1 is ENHRY and CDR2 SYGVKD. The CDR3 runs to 20 residues. The CDR3, as DNA: TGTGCCATCAGTGAGACTTCGGCTATTTTGGGGCAGGGGGAAAGTCAGCCCCAGCATTTT. Translated, it gives CAISETSAILGQGESQPQHF.

The chain joins TRBV25-1 to TRBJ2-6; D perhaps matches TRBD1 (6 bases). Trimming stripped 5 bases from V and 0 bases from J, with 11 bases between. Germline-derived CDR1 and CDR2 are MGHDK and SYGVNS. The length of the CDR3 is 16 residues. The CDR3 DNA follows: TGTGCCAGCAGTCCACGAGGGGGCTCTGGGGCCAACGTCCTGACTTTC. It is translated as CASSPRGGSGANVLTF.

The chain links TRBV18 to TRBJ2-1; 12 bases align to TRBD1. The V gene end was trimmed by 5 bases and the J gene end by 9 bases; junction bases not matched to a gene: 8. The germline gives CDR1 KGHSH, CDR2 LQKENI. The CDR3 sequence is 15 residues long. This CDR3 reads CASSSGTGGYGEQFF. CDR3 bases: TGTGCCAGCTCATCCGGGACAGGGGGCTACGGTGAGCAGTTCTTC.